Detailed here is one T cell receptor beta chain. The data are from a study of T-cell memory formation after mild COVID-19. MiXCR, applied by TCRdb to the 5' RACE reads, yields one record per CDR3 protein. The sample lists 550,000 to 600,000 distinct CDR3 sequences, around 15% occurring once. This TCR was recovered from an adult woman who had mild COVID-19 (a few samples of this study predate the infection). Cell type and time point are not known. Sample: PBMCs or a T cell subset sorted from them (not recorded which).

Here the CDR3 DNA reads TGTGCCAGCAGTTTATACGAGGGCTATTCGGCCCTCCACTTT. It translates to CASSLYEGYSALHF. This sequence joins TRBV27 and TRBJ1-6; D not certain. Between the trimmed V and J ends, which lost 1 base and 14 bases, there was a span of 15 bases. The CDR3 is 14 amino acids. CDR1 and CDR2 from the germline V gene are MNHEY and SMNVEV (reference sequence).